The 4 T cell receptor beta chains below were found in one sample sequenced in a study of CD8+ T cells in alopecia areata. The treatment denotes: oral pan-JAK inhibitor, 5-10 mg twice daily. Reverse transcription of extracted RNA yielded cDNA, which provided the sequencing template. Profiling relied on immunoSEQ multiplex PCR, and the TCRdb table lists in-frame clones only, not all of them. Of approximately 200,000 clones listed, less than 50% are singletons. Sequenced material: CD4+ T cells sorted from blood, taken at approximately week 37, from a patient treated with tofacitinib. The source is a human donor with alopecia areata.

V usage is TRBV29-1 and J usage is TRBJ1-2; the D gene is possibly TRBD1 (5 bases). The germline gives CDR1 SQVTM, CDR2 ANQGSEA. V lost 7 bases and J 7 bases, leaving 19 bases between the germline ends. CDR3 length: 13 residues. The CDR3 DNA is TGCAGCGCCACCACGGCGGGGCGGGCTGGCTACACCTTC. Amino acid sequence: CSATTAGRAGYTF.

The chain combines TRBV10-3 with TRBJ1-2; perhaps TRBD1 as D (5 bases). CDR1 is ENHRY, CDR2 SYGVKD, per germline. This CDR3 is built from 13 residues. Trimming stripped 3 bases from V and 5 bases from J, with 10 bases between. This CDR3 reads CAISDGGYYGYTF. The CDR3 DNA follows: TGTGCCATCAGTGATGGGGGTTATTATGGCTACACCTTC.

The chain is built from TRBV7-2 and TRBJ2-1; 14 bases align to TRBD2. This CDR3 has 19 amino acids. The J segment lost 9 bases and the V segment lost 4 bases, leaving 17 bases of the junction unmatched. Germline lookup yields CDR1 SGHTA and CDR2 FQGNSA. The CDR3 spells CASSSRAAGTSGSGSEQFF. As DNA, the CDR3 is TGTGCCAGCAGCTCCAGGGCCGCCGGGACTAGCGGGAGCGGTAGTGAGCAGTTCTTC.

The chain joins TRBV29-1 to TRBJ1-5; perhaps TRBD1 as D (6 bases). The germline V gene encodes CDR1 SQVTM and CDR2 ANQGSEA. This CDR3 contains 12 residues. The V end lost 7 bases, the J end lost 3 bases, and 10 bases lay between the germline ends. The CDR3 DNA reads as TGCAGCGCCGGACAGTTCAATCAGCCCCAGCATTTT. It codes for CSAGQFNQPQHF.